This passage covers 31 T cell receptor beta chains from one sample sequenced in a study of CD8 T cells in Susac syndrome (dated by TCRdb to the late 2010s). The protocol used for the library was the immunoSEQ multiplex PCR assay. RNA was extracted using the RNeasy kit, and roughly 0.45 to 1 ug of the RNA was reverse transcribed with random hexamers. Starting from the raw public reads, TCRdb applied fastp trimming at Q25, assembled clones with MiXCR and retained in-frame beta chains. A single entry per CDR3 protein holds the most common genes and DNA from its merged rows. A total of approximately 180,000 distinct CDR3 sequences appear in this sample, 90% to 97% of them only once. Of the sample, approximately 0.09% falls within the top ten clones. Material: CD4+ T cells from PBMCs. Receptor source: a human donor with multiple sclerosis.

The rearrangement links TRBV27 to TRBJ1-6; no reliable D call. The CDR3 runs 12 residues. V was trimmed by 2 bases and J by 8 bases, leaving 4 bases between them. The germline gives CDR1 MNHEY, CDR2 SMNVEV (reference sequence). The CDR3 sequence: CASSLQDSPLHF. As DNA, the CDR3 is TGTGCCAGCAGTTTACAGGATTCACCCCTCCACTTT.

V and J are TRBV20-1 and TRBJ2-7; the D gene is possibly TRBD2 (7 bases). The ends were cut back, 0 bases at V and 7 bases at J, with 16 bases in the middle. Germline lookup yields CDR1 DFQATT and CDR2 SNEGSKA (reference sequence). The CDR3 totals 14 residues. The CDR3, as DNA: TGCAGTGCTAGAGATCTGGCGGGGGCCGGGGAGCAGTACTTC. Amino acid sequence: CSARDLAGAGEQYF.

V usage is TRBV20-1 and J usage is TRBJ2-3; D call uncertain. This CDR3 contains 11 residues. Germline V CDR1 and CDR2: DFQATT, SNEGSKA (reference sequence). The CDR3 sequence: CSAATPDTQYF. Here the CDR3 DNA reads TGCAGCGCCGCCACCCCAGATACGCAGTATTTT.

The rearrangement links TRBV5-1 to TRBJ1-1; TRBD1 matches 7 bases. The CDR3 totals 15 residues. Germline V gene data show CDR1 as SGHRS and CDR2 as YFSETQ. Losses at the gene ends were 0 bases for V and 4 bases for J; bases not matched to a gene: 6. Here the CDR3 DNA reads TGCGCCAGCAGCTTGGAGCCAGGGGGGACCACTGAAGCTTTCTTT. Protein product: CASSLEPGGTTEAFF.

The chain joins TRBV14 to TRBJ2-3; D is uncertain. V shed 3 bases and J shed 4 bases, with 14 bases lying between them. There are 15 residues in the CDR3. The germline CDR1 and CDR2 sequences are SGHDN and FVKESK. The CDR3 nucleotides read TGTGCCAGCAGCCAGGGCTCCCCACGACCAGATACGCAGTATTTT. Its translation is CASSQGSPRPDTQYF.

The V gene is TRBV23-1, the J gene TRBJ2-7; TRBD1 matches 7 bases. TRBV23-1 is treated as an ORF (open reading frame) with a function not yet certain. Unmatched junction bases numbered 2, after V lost 6 bases and J lost 0 bases. This CDR3 has 13 residues. The CDR3 here is CASRGQTSYEQYF. DNA for the CDR3: TGCGCCAGCAGGGGACAGACCTCCTACGAGCAGTACTTC.

This chain links TRBV25-1 with TRBJ1-6; 7 bases agree with TRBD1. The CDR3 sequence is 13 residues long. The germline gives CDR1 MGHDK, CDR2 SYGVNS. The ends lost 7 bases at V and 6 bases at J; junction bases unmatched: 3. CDR3 sequence: CASTGQLNSPLHF. The CDR3 nucleotides read TGTGCCAGCACGGGACAGCTTAATTCACCCCTCCACTTT.

The chain carries TRBV29-1 and TRBJ1-2; the D gene is possibly TRBD1 (6 bases). The CDR3 extends over 16 amino acids. The germline V gene has CDR1 SQVTM and CDR2 ANQGSEA. Trimming removed 5 bases at V and 4 bases at J, with 23 bases between. CDR3: CSVTPDSQPGGYGYTF. In DNA, the CDR3 is TGCAGCGTTACTCCGGACAGCCAACCCGGGGGCTATGGCTACACCTTC.

The rearrangement joins TRBV4-1 to TRBJ1-6, with 7 bases matching TRBD1. V gave up 4 bases and J gave up 6 bases; unmatched junction bases: 9. Germline CDR1 reads MGHRA; CDR2 reads YSYEKL. The CDR3 has 16 residues. For the CDR3, the DNA is TGCGCCAGCAGCCTTCAGGGGGGGTTCGGTAATTCACCCCTCCACTTT. Its protein is CASSLQGGFGNSPLHF.

The chain couples TRBV29-1 to TRBJ2-5, with D perhaps assigned TRBD1 or TRBD2 (6 bases each). V lost 6 bases and J lost 1, with 12 bases in between. The CDR3 has 13 residues. Looked up from germline, CDR1 is SQVTM and CDR2 is ANQGSEA. In DNA, the CDR3 is TGCAGCGTCGCGGGACATAGCCAAGAGACCCAGTACTTC. This translates into CSVAGHSQETQYF.

V and J are TRBV20-1 and TRBJ2-7, with TRBD2 matching 10 bases. Germline loops: CDR1 DFQATT, CDR2 SNEGSKA (reference sequence). Losses at the gene ends were 2 bases for V and 3 bases for J; bases not matched to a gene: 1. This CDR3 contains 13 residues. The CDR3 nucleotides read TGCAGTGCTAGACTAGCGGGGGTCTACGAGCAGTACTTC. Translating gives CSARLAGVYEQYF.

In its sample, this clonotype was seen once. The rearrangement uses TRBV4-3 and TRBJ2-2, with 10 nucleotides matching TRBD2. The CDR3 contains 17 residues. Germline loops: CDR1 LGHNA, CDR2 YSLEER. V lost 5 bases to trimming and J lost 1 base; unmatched junction nucleotides: 7. This CDR3 reads CASSVSPSGGNTGELFF. The DNA for the CDR3 is TGCGCCAGCAGCGTATCTCCTAGCGGGGGGAACACCGGGGAGCTGTTTTTT.

The chain employs TRBV20-1 and TRBJ2-1; D possibly corresponds to TRBD2 (5 bases). This CDR3 comprises 14 residues. CDR1 and CDR2 (germline): DFQATT, SNEGSKA (reference sequence). The V end lost 1 base, the J end lost 4 bases, and 11 bases lay between the germline ends. CDR3 loop: CSARAPGIYNEQFF. The CDR3 coding sequence is TGCAGTGCTAGAGCTCCGGGGATTTACAATGAGCAGTTCTTC.

The chain recombines TRBV28 with TRBJ1-5; D is unclear. The CDR3 contains 12 residues. In germline, CDR1 is MDHEN, CDR2 SYDVKM. The V end lost 1 base, the J end lost 5 bases, and 3 bases lay between the germline ends. The CDR3 DNA reads TGTGCCAGCAGTTTATCCGATCAGCCCCAGCATTTT. It translates to CASSLSDQPQHF.

DNA of the CDR3: TGTGCCAGCAGTTTATCCCCTACAGTTAACTATGGCTACACCTTC. This codes for CASSLSPTVNYGYTF. J is TRBJ1-2 and V is TRBV27; unclear D gene. CDR3 length: 15 residues. With 0 bases removed from V and 1 base from J, the gap between germline ends came to 9 bases. Germline V gives CDR1 MNHEY, CDR2 SMNVEV (reference sequence).

The gene calls are TRBV2 and TRBJ2-2; no clear D. The germline V gene encodes CDR1 SNHLY and CDR2 FYNNEI. The CDR3 length is 13 residues. V was clipped by 6 bases and J by 0 bases, with 5 bases between them. The CDR3 nucleotides read TGTGCCAGCAGCGTCACGAACACCGGGGAGCTGTTTTTT. Its protein product is CASSVTNTGELFF.

The V gene is TRBV1, the J gene TRBJ1-1; TRBD1 reflects the table's D call only, with no check against the DNA. TRBV1 is a pseudogene. The CDR3 runs to 14 residues. CDR3 residues: CTSSQGAEGTEAFF. The DNA of the CDR3 is TGCACCAGCAGCCAAGGGGCAGAGGGGACTGAAGCTTTCTTT.

V and J are TRBV30 and TRBJ2-7; unclear D gene. Trimming stripped 2 bases from V and 3 bases from J, with 11 bases between. Germline CDR1 and CDR2: GTSNPN and SVGIG (reference sequence). The CDR3 is made up of 13 amino acids. The CDR3 DNA reads as TGTGCCTGGAGTTTACCGAGGATCTACGAGCAGTACTTC. Translation gives CAWSLPRIYEQYF.

This sequence joins TRBV6-5 and TRBJ2-1, with D perhaps given as TRBD1 or TRBD2 (6 bases each). The CDR3 contains 16 residues. Germline assignment: CDR1 MNHEY and CDR2 SVGAGI. V lost 2 bases, J lost 0 bases, and 11 bases lay in between. CDR3 coding DNA: TGTGCCAGCAGTTACGATGAGGGGGGCTCCTACAATGAGCAGTTCTTC. Protein sequence: CASSYDEGGSYNEQFF.

V usage is TRBV6-1 and J usage is TRBJ2-3; D gene unclear. The CDR3 has 14 residues. Trimming removed 6 bases at V and 2 bases at J, with 12 bases between. Germline assignment: CDR1 MNHNS and CDR2 SASEGT. The CDR3 is CASSLSGYTDTQYF. CDR3 DNA: TGTGCCAGCAGCCTCTCGGGTTACACAGATACGCAGTATTTT.

This chain links TRBV29-1 with TRBJ1-2; D gene unclear. The CDR3 consists of 14 residues. V was shortened by 6 bases and J by 0 bases, with 14 bases between the two germline ends. The germline CDR1 and CDR2 sequences are SQVTM and ANQGSEA. The CDR3 coding sequence is TGCAGCGTCCTAGGCGGGGTATCTAACTATGGCTACACCTTC. As protein: CSVLGGVSNYGYTF.

The chain combines TRBV20-1 with TRBJ1-1; D unresolved. CDR1 is DFQATT, CDR2 SNEGSKA, per germline (reference sequence). The V end was cut by 4 bases, the J end by 1 base, with 13 bases between. CDR3 length: 14 residues. This CDR3 is CSATGAPGNTEAFF. CDR3 nucleotides: TGCAGTGCTACAGGAGCTCCGGGGAACACTGAAGCTTTCTTT.

V and J are TRBV12-3 or TRBV12-4 and TRBJ2-2; D not certain. V was shortened by 3 bases and J by 4 bases, with 9 bases between the two germline ends. This CDR3 is 14 amino acids long. The CDR3 DNA is TGTGCCAGCAGTTTGCTGGGTGCCACCGGGGAGCTGTTTTTT. Translated: CASSLLGATGELFF.

This rearrangement joins TRBV10-3 to TRBJ2-5; 7 nucleotides line up with TRBD1. This CDR3 is 20 amino acids long. With V trimmed by 0 bases and J by 2 bases, 18 bases remained unmatched. Germline lookup yields CDR1 ENHRY and CDR2 SYGVKD. The CDR3 coding sequence is TGTGCCATCAGTGAGTCGAGGTCAGGGGGATTCGGAAAGACACAAGAGACCCAGTACTTC. It specifies CAISESRSGGFGKTQETQYF.

The chain combines TRBV5-4 with TRBJ1-4, with D possibly matching TRBD1 (6 bases). Trimming shortened V by 2 bases and J by 2 bases, and 7 bases separated the two germline ends. CDR1 and CDR2 (germline): SGHNT, YYREEE (reference sequence). The CDR3 extends over 14 amino acids. The CDR3 loop reads CASSLRGTNEKLFF. In nucleotides, the CDR3 is TGTGCCAGCAGCTTAAGGGGGACTAATGAAAAACTGTTTTTT.

J is TRBJ2-5 and V is TRBV11-2; 10 bases fit TRBD2. The V and J ends lost 4 bases and 0 bases, in that order; junction bases with no gene match: 11. Germline CDR1 and CDR2: SGHAT and FQNNGV. This CDR3 has 18 amino acids. CDR3 residues: CASSSLLASGGHQETQYF. The CDR3 DNA sequence: TGTGCCAGCAGCTCACTCTTGGCTAGCGGGGGACACCAAGAGACCCAGTACTTC.

The chain couples TRBV20-1 to TRBJ2-5; D unresolved. Germline values: CDR1 DFQATT, CDR2 SNEGSKA (reference sequence). The CDR3 covers 12 residues. The V end lost 2 bases, the J end lost 5 bases, and 9 bases lay between the germline ends. The CDR3 protein is CSARFGAETQYF. CDR3 sequence (DNA): TGCAGTGCTAGATTTGGTGCCGAGACCCAGTACTTC.

The rearrangement uses TRBV13 and TRBJ2-1, with 7 bases fitting TRBD2. The CDR3 is 16 amino acids. Trimming at V came to 2 bases and at J to 2 bases, leaving 6 bases not matched to a gene. CDR1 and CDR2 from the germline V gene are PRHDT and FYEKMQ (reference sequence). CDR3 amino acids: CASSLYLAAAYNEQFF. The CDR3 nucleotides read TGTGCCAGCAGCTTATACCTAGCGGCCGCCTACAATGAGCAGTTCTTC.

V and J are TRBV29-1 and TRBJ2-5, with a tentative D call TRBD2 (5 bases). The CDR3 is 13 amino acids. V gave up 6 bases and J gave up 1 base, with 12 bases separating them. Germline V gene data show CDR1 as SQVTM and CDR2 as ANQGSEA. The CDR3: CSVRSGAQETQYF. Written as DNA, the CDR3 is TGCAGCGTGAGAAGCGGCGCCCAAGAGACCCAGTACTTC.

This clonotype was seen just once. This chain joins TRBV2 and TRBJ1-6, with D tentatively TRBD1 (6 bases). Germline V lookup: CDR1 SNHLY, CDR2 FYNNEI. The V and J ends lost 7 bases and 4 bases respectively, with 11 bases between them. This CDR3 is 14 amino acids long. CDR3 in DNA: TGTGCCAGCAACAGGGAAGGATATAATTCACCCCTCCACTTT. Translated, it gives CASNREGYNSPLHF.

This chain links TRBV2 with TRBJ1-5, with D hard to call. The V end was cut by 3 bases, the J end by 5 bases, with 11 bases between. This CDR3 spans 14 amino acids. Germline V gene sequence: CDR1 SNHLY, CDR2 FYNNEI. This CDR3 is CASSEIMGYQPQHF. CDR3 DNA sequence: TGTGCCAGCAGTGAGATAATGGGATATCAGCCCCAGCATTTT.